This T cell receptor (beta chain) was recorded in a study of regulatory T cells in long-lasting Graves disease. In building TCR beta libraries, iRepertoire HTBI primers were used together with Arm-PCR of CDR3 regions. TCRdb re-called the multiplex PCR reads with MiXCR, one entry per CDR3 protein. The sample has hundreds of thousands of distinct CDR3 sequences, roughly 17% seen once. Time point: newly diagnosed GD, antithyroid drugs for less than 3 months. From PBMCs, RNA was extracted and then used to make the TCR library. This same sample was also taken into another study, of T cells in Graves' hyperthyroidism and ophthalmopathy.

The sample here was peripheral blood mononuclear cells (PBMCs), taken at new diagnosis, from a patient treated with antithyroid drugs. The clonotype originates from a woman aged 25 to 39 with Graves disease.

CDR3 coding DNA: TGTGCCAGCAGCTTTTGGGATTCCGTCCTGACTTTC. Protein product: CASSFWDSVLTF. This rearrangement joins TRBV7-9 to TRBJ2-6; D unresolved. This CDR3 region has 12 residues. Trimming took off 3 bases at V and 12 bases at J, with 9 bases between the two ends. Germline loops: CDR1 SEHNR, CDR2 FQNEAQ (reference sequence).